These 12 T cell receptor beta chains were all obtained from the same sample, sequenced in a study of regulatory T cells in long-lasting Graves disease. With iRepertoire HTBI primers and Arm-PCR of CDR3 regions, TCR beta libraries were built. TCRdb reprocessed the multiplex PCR reads via MiXCR and lists one record per CDR3 protein. Among 420,000 or so distinct CDR3 sequences listed, 16% were seen once. Time point in this sample: newly diagnosed GD, antithyroid drugs for less than 3 months. PBMC-derived RNA was used for the TCR library. Separately, the same data were catalogued under a study of T cells in Graves' hyperthyroidism and ophthalmopathy.

This sample comprised peripheral blood mononuclear cells (PBMCs), obtained at new diagnosis, from a patient treated with antithyroid drugs. These receptors came from a woman aged 18-29 years with Graves disease.

This clonotype was seen repeatedly, ten times or more. This chain's CDR3 is CATNRGPNTEAFF. The DNA of the CDR3 is TGTGCCACAAACAGGGGACCGAACACTGAAGCTTTCTTT. The chain combines TRBV12-3 or TRBV12-4 with TRBJ1-1; the match to TRBD1 covers 7 bases. J was trimmed by 1 base and V by 10 bases; bases with no gene match: 6. The CDR3 spans 13 residues.

The rearrangement links TRBV20-1 to TRBJ2-3, with TRBD1 identical over 8 bases. Trimming at V came to 2 bases and at J to 3 bases, leaving 13 bases not matched to a gene. The germline CDR1 and CDR2 sequences are DFQATT and SNEGSKA (reference sequence). The CDR3 is made up of 17 amino acids. CDR3 sequence: CSARWPLGQGNTDTQYF. In DNA, the CDR3 is TGCAGTGCTAGATGGCCCCTCGGACAGGGTAATACAGATACGCAGTATTTT.

At least ten counts were recorded for this clonotype. V usage is TRBV5-5 and J usage is TRBJ1-1, with D perhaps matching TRBD1 (5 bases). CDR1 and CDR2 from the germline V gene are SGHKS and YYEKEE (reference sequence). The CDR3 has 18 residues. V dropped 3 bases and J dropped 1 base, with 22 bases sitting between them. The CDR3 DNA reads as TGTGCCAGCAGCTACCCTGGAGGGGACTTATTACCGAACACTGAAGCTTTCTTT. This gives the protein CASSYPGGDLLPNTEAFF. The full variable domain, with the rest looked up from reference TRBV5-5 and TRBJ1-1, is DAGVTQSPTHLIKTRGQQVTLRCSPISGHKSVSWYQQVLGQGPQFIFQYYEKEERGRGNFPDRFSARQFPNYSSELNVNALLLGDSALYLCASSYPGGDLLPNTEAFFGQGTRLTVV.

This clonotype was seen ten or more times. The genes are TRBV20-1 and TRBJ1-6; TRBD1 matches at 9 bases. This CDR3 has 17 residues. V was pared by 1 base and J by 5 bases, with 9 bases of the junction left unmatched. CDR1 and CDR2 (germline): DFQATT, SNEGSKA (reference sequence). As DNA, the CDR3 is TGCAGTGCTAGAGCTTTCCTACAGGGGGCCCATAATTCACCCCTCCACTTT. It specifies CSARAFLQGAHNSPLHF.

This clonotype showed up many times. J is TRBJ1-2 and V is TRBV7-9; D is perhaps TRBD1 (5 bases). The CDR3 loop spans 15 amino acids. Germline-derived CDR1 and CDR2 are SEHNR and FQNEAQ (reference sequence). The V and J ends lost 5 bases and 3 bases respectively, with 16 bases between them. Here the CDR3 DNA reads TGTGCCAGCAGCCCCGAGGGAGGCAGGGACTATGGCTACACCTTC. This codes for CASSPEGGRDYGYTF. Full variable domain (remainder filled in from reference TRBV7-9 and TRBJ1-2): DTGVSQNPRHKITKRGQNVTFRCDPISEHNRLYWYRQTLGQGPEFLTYFQNEAQLEKSRLLSDRFSAERPKGSFSTLEIQRTEQGDSAMYLCASSPEGGRDYGYTFGSGTRLTVV.

The gene calls are TRBV5-1 and TRBJ2-4; 9 nucleotides align to TRBD2. Germline V gene lookup returns CDR1 SGHRS and CDR2 YFSETQ. V trimming: 5 bases; J trimming: 1 base; junction bases outside the gene matches: 7. The CDR3 length is 16 residues. CDR3 residues: CASRGVAGEAKNIQYF. The DNA of the CDR3 is TGCGCCAGCAGAGGGGTAGCGGGAGAGGCCAAAAACATTCAGTACTTC.

This chain uses TRBV29-1 with TRBJ2-3, with a possible D match to TRBD2 (5 bases). Between the trimmed V and J ends, which lost 1 base and 1 base, there was a span of 12 bases. Per the germline V gene, CDR1 is SQVTM and CDR2 is ANQGSEA. This CDR3 comprises 15 residues. The CDR3 bases are TGCAGCGTTGAAGTCGGGGAGAGGGGCACAGATACGCAGTATTTT. This encodes CSVEVGERGTDTQYF.

This clonotype came up many times. The V gene is TRBV20-1, the J gene TRBJ2-1; 10 positions agree with TRBD2. This CDR3 has 16 residues. CDR1 DFQATT and CDR2 SNEGSKA come from the germline V gene (reference sequence). With 1 base clipped from V and 5 bases from J, the junction kept 8 bases outside the gene matches. CDR3 in amino acids: CSARAPRTSGHNEQFF. The CDR3 coding sequence is TGCAGTGCTAGAGCCCCAAGGACTAGCGGACACAATGAGCAGTTCTTC.

The chain has TRBV25-1 and TRBJ1-3; D gene uncertain. The germline gives CDR1 MGHDK, CDR2 SYGVNS. The V end lost 1 base, the J end lost 1 base, and 11 bases lay between the germline ends. This CDR3 has 16 residues. CDR3 residues: CASSELGSRSGNTIYF. CDR3 DNA sequence: TGTGCCAGCAGTGAATTAGGAAGCCGATCTGGAAACACCATATATTTT.

The chain has TRBV15 and TRBJ2-2, with 7 bases that match TRBD2. Trimming took 0 bases from V and 3 from J; bases not matched to a gene: 4. The CDR3 spans 16 residues. Per germline, CDR1 LNHNV and CDR2 YYDKDF (reference sequence). CDR3 region: CATSRDREADTGELFF. In nucleotides, the CDR3 is TGTGCCACCAGCAGAGATCGGGAGGCCGACACCGGGGAGCTGTTTTTT.

Regarding this clonotype: A junction end diverges from the germline sequence, so it may reflect a read error. V is TRBV7-9 and J is TRBJ2-5, with 14 positions matching TRBD2. Germline CDR1 reads SEHNR; CDR2 reads FQNEAQ (reference sequence). The CDR3 is 18 residues long. The CDR3, as DNA: TGCGCCAGCAGCCAAGGGACTAGCGGGAGAATCGGTCAAGAGACCCAGTACTTC. Amino acid sequence: CASSQGTSGRIGQETQYF.

The J gene is TRBJ2-2, the V gene TRBV18; 12 bases fit TRBD2. V lost 8 bases, J lost 0 bases, and 10 bases stayed unmatched. The CDR3 length is 18 residues. Germline lookup yields CDR1 KGHSH and CDR2 LQKENI. The CDR3, as DNA: TGTGCCAGCAGCAGGACTAGCGGGAACGCCGCGAACACCGGGGAGCTGTTTTTT. Protein product: CASSRTSGNAANTGELFF.